The T cell receptor (beta chain) described here comes from a study of blood T cell repertoires in COVID-19. The wider study: Italy, Spain and the United States were the sources of the convalescent and acute COVID-19 samples.

The table came from immunoSEQ multiplex PCR; TCRdb's copy has only in-frame clones and leaves some out. The table records a few hundred thousand clones, 85% to 90% of them present only once. Clinical histories supplied by participants themselves formed the basis of cohort assignment. It was within 2 weeks before study entry that exposed participants met a COVID-19 case. The CDR3 has 14 residues. Trimming cost V 7 bases and J 3 bases, with 16 bases left between them. Germline V lookup: CDR1 MDHEN, CDR2 SYDVKM. The material sequenced was PBMCs or T cells enriched from blood (not recorded which). The clonotype comes from a woman aged 45-65 years who had been exposed to COVID-19. The rearrangement uses TRBV28 and TRBJ2-7; possibly TRBD2 for D (5 bases). CDR3 sequence reads: CASTSPGIFYEQYF. For the CDR3, the DNA is TGTGCCAGCACCTCACCGGGGATCTTCTACGAGCAGTACTTC. Looking up the rest from reference TRBV28 and TRBJ2-7 gives the full variable domain: DVKVTQSSRYLVKRTGEKVFLECVQDMDHENMFWYRQDPGLGLRLIYFSYDVKMKEKGDIPEGYSVSREKKERFSLILESASTNQTSMYLCASTSPGIFYEQYFGPGTRLTVT.